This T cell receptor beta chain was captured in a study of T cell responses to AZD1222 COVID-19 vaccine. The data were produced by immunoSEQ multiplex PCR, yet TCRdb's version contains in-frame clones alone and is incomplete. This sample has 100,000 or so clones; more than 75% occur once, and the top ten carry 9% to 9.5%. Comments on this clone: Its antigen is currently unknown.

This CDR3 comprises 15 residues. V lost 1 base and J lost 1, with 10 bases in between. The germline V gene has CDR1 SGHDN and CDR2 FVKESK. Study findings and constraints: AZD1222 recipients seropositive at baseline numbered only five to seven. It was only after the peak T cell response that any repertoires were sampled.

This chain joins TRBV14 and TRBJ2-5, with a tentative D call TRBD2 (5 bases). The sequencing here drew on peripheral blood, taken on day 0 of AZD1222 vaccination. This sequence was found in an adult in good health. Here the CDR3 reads CASSQGRAFQETQYF. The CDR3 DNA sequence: TGTGCCAGCAGCCAAGGGCGGGCGTTCCAAGAGACCCAGTACTTC.